A single sample is the source of the 10 T cell receptor beta chains below, sequenced in a study of blood T cell repertoires in COVID-19. Profiling relied on immunoSEQ multiplex PCR, and the TCRdb table lists in-frame clones only, not all of them. The table shows roughly 290,000 clones, with around 85% occurring only once. Sequencing input: PBMCs or T cells enriched from blood (not recorded which). Receptor source: a man younger than 45 who had recovered from COVID-19.

The genes are TRBV29-1 and TRBJ1-2; 8 bases align to TRBD1. Looked up from germline, CDR1 is SQVTM and CDR2 is ANQGSEA. CDR3 length: 14 residues. V was pared by 1 base and J by 1 base, with 2 bases of the junction left unmatched. As DNA, the CDR3 is TGCAGCGTTGAAGCCAGGGGGCTTAACTATGGCTACACCTTC. Protein: CSVEARGLNYGYTF.

The rearrangement uses TRBV5-6 and TRBJ2-1; a possible D gene is TRBD2 (6 bases). The CDR3 length is 17 residues. Deletions cut 3 bases from V and 1 base from J, with 17 bases between. Per the germline V gene, CDR1 is SGHDT and CDR2 is YYEEEE. The CDR3 is CASSSGAGLRSYNEQFF. CDR3 DNA: TGTGCCAGCAGCTCGGGAGCGGGCTTGCGGTCCTACAATGAGCAGTTCTTC.

V and J are TRBV5-1 and TRBJ1-1, with a weak D call TRBD1 (6 bases). This CDR3 has 15 residues. Germline values: CDR1 SGHRS, CDR2 YFSETQ. The germline V and J ends were trimmed by 3 bases and 2 bases, with 14 bases remaining between them. CDR3 nucleotide sequence: TGCGCCAGCAGCTGGGGGTATGGGGGCAACACTGAAGCTTTCTTT. The encoded protein is CASSWGYGGNTEAFF.

The CDR3 coding sequence is TGTGCCTGGAGTAGGGGGTACGAGACTGAAGCTTTCTTT. Protein sequence: CAWSRGYETEAFF. The V call is TRBV30, the J call TRBJ1-1; weak D call: TRBD1 (6 bases). Germline values: CDR1 GTSNPN, CDR2 SVGIG (reference sequence). There are 13 residues in the CDR3. V was trimmed by 2 bases and J by 5 bases, leaving 12 bases between them. Drawing the rest from reference TRBV30 and TRBJ1-1, the complete variable domain is SQTIHQWPATLVQPVGSPLSLECTVEGTSNPNLYWYRQAAGRGLQLLFYSVGIGQISSEVPQNLSASRPQDRQFILSSKKLLLSDSGFYLCAWSRGYETEAFFGQGTRLTVV.

The V gene is TRBV4-3, the J gene TRBJ1-2, with TRBD1 matching over 10 bases. J lost 4 bases, V lost 8 bases, and 13 bases had no gene match. This CDR3 has 16 amino acids. Per germline, CDR1 LGHNA and CDR2 YSLEER. The CDR3 protein is CASSPGQGYTGYGYTF. The CDR3 coding sequence is TGCGCCAGCTCACCGGGACAGGGGTATACAGGCTATGGCTACACCTTC.

The rearrangement joins TRBV6-6 to TRBJ2-7, with D tentatively TRBD1 (6 bases). The V gene's germline CDR1 is MNHNY and CDR2 SVGAGI (reference sequence). The CDR3 runs to 15 residues. The V end was cut by 5 bases, the J end by 3 bases, with 17 bases between. The CDR3 DNA follows: TGTGCCAGCAGTGATGGTGGGAGAGGGGGCTACGAGCAGTACTTC. Translation gives CASSDGGRGGYEQYF.

The CDR3 DNA reads TGCGCCAGCAGCCAAGACGGGACAGGGGCGGTCTATGGCTACACCTTC. Its translation: CASSQDGTGAVYGYTF. This chain uses TRBV4-1 with TRBJ1-2; TRBD1 aligns across 10 bases. In germline, CDR1 is MGHRA, CDR2 YSYEKL. With 0 bases clipped from V and 4 bases from J, the junction kept 5 bases outside the gene matches. The CDR3 has 16 amino acids.

This clone appeared a single time. The chain couples TRBV5-6 to TRBJ1-1; tentatively, D is TRBD1 (5 bases). The germline V gene has CDR1 SGHDT and CDR2 YYEEEE. The CDR3 is 16 amino acids. V was pared by 4 bases and J by 6 bases, with 22 bases between. CDR3 bases: TGTGCCAGCAGCCTATCGAGGGCGGGGGAGTGGGCTGAAGCTTTCTTT. Translating gives CASSLSRAGEWAEAFF.

This sequence joins TRBV6-2 or TRBV6-3 and TRBJ2-3; D might be TRBD2 (5 bases). The V gene lost 6 bases and the J gene lost 6 bases, with 22 bases spanning the gap. Germline V CDR1 and CDR2: MNHEY, SVGEGT. CDR3 length equals 16 residues. Written as DNA, the CDR3 is TGTGCCAGCAGCCAAAACTTCAGAGAAACGGGGGATACGCAGTATTTT. Its protein product is CASSQNFRETGDTQYF.

This clone was detected only a few times. The CDR3 DNA follows: TGTGCCAGCAGCTCTGACAGGGGGCTGCGGGATACGCAGTATTTT. This codes for CASSSDRGLRDTQYF. This chain uses TRBV7-9 with TRBJ2-3, with TRBD1 matching 10 bases. CDR1 is SEHNR, CDR2 FQNEAQ, per germline (reference sequence). Trimming removed 4 bases from V and 6 bases from J; junction bases left unmatched: 7. The length of the CDR3 is 15 residues.